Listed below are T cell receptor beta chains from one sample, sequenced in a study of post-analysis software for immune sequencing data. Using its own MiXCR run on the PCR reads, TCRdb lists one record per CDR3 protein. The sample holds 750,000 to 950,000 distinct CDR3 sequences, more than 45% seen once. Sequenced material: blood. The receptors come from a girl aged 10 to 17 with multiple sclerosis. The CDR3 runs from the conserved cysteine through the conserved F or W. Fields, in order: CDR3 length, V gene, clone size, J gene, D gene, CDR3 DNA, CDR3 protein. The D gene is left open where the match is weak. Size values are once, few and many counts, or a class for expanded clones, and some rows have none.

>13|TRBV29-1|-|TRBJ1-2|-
TGCAGCGTTGAACAGGGACCTAACTATGGCTACACCTTC
CSVEQGPNYGYTF
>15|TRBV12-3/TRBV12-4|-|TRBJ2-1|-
TGTGCCAGCAGCCACGGGACGTTTCCCTACAATGAGCAGTTCTTC
CASSHGTFPYNEQFF
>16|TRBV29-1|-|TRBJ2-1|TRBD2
TGCAGCGTTCTACTAGCGGGAGACAACTCCTACAATGAGCAGTTCTTC
CSVLLAGDNSYNEQFF
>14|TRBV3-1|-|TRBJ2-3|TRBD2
TGTGCCAGCAAGCTAGCGGGACGCACAGATACGCAGTATTTT
CASKLAGRTDTQYF
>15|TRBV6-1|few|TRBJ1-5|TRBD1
TGTGCCAGCAGTGAGGGACAGGGGTTTTATCAGCCCCAGCATTTT
CASSEGQGFYQPQHF
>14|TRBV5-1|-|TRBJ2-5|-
TGCGCCAGCAGCTTGGACAATTACCAAGAGACCCAGTACTTC
CASSLDNYQETQYF
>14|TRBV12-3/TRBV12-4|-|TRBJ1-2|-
TGTGCCAGCAGTTCAGGTCAGACGACCTATGGCTACACCTTC
CASSSGQTTYGYTF
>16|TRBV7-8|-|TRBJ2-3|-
TGTGCCAGCAGCTTAGAAGGGGCTCAGGTGACAGATACGCAGTATTTT
CASSLEGAQVTDTQYF
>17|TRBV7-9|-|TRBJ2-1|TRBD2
TGTGCCAGCAGCTTAGTTACCGGGACTAGCGGATACAATGAGCAGTTCTTC
CASSLVTGTSGYNEQFF
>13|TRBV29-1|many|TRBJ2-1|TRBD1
TGCAGCGGGGGACAGGGAACTTACAATGAGCAGTTCTTC
CSGGQGTYNEQFF
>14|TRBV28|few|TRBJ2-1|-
TGTGCCAGTTGGAACCGACAGGCCTACAATGAGCAGTTCTTC
CASWNRQAYNEQFF
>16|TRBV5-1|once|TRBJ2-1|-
TGCGCCAGCAGCTTGGACGGCGGGGGCCGACAAGAGACCCAGTTCTTC
CASSLDGGGRQETQFF
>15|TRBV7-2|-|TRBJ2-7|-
TGTGCCAGCAGCTTAAGCGGACAGCTGTCCTACGAGCAGTACTTC
CASSLSGQLSYEQYF
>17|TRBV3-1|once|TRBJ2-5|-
TGTGCCAGCAGCCAAAACCACGGACAAGTTGGGCAAGAGACCCAGTACTTC
CASSQNHGQVGQETQYF
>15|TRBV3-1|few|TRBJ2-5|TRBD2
TGTGCCAGCAGCCAAGTGGGTGCGGGAGAAGAGACCCAGTACTTC
CASSQVGAGEETQYF
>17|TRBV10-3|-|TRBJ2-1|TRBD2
TGTGCCATCAGTGTCTACGCGACTAGCGGGGATTACAATGAGCAGTTCTTC
CAISVYATSGDYNEQFF
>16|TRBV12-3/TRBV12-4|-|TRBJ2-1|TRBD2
TGTGCCAGCAGTGCCCGACTAGCGGGATCCTACAATGAGCAGTTCTTC
CASSARLAGSYNEQFF
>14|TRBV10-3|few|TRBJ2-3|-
TGTGCCATCAGTGAGTCAATTCCAGGAGATACGCAGTATTTT
CAISESIPGDTQYF
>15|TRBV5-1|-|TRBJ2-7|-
TGCGCCAGCAGCCCCGGCCCCTTAGATGTCTACGAGCAGTACTTC
CASSPGPLDVYEQYF
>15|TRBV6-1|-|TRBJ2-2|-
TGTGCCAGCAGTGAGGCAGGGGCGAACACCGGGGAGCTGTTTTTT
CASSEAGANTGELFF
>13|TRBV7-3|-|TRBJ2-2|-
TGTGCCAGCAGCCCAGTCCCCGCCGGGGAGCTGTTTTTT
CASSPVPAGELFF
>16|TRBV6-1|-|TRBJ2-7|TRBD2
TGTGCCAGCAGTGAGGCTAGCGGGATAGGGATCTACGAGCAGTACTTC
CASSEASGIGIYEQYF
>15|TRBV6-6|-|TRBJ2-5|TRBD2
TGTGCCAGCAGTTGGACTAGCGGGACGAAAGAGACCCAGTACTTC
CASSWTSGTKETQYF
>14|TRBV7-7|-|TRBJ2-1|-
TGTGCTAGCAGCTTAGCGACCCGGGATGGTGAGCAGTTCTTC
CASSLATRDGEQFF
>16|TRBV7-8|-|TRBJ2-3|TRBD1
TGTGCCAGCACCAAAAGGACAGGGGGCGGCACAGATACGCAGTATTTT
CASTKRTGGGTDTQYF
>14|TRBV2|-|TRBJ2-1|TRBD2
TGTGCCAGCAGGGGACTAGCGACGAACAATGAGCAGTTCTTC
CASRGLATNNEQFF
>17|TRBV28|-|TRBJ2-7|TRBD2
TGTGCCAGCAGTTTATGGGCGGGGGGACTACCTGATGGGGAGCAGTACTTC
CASSLWAGGLPDGEQYF
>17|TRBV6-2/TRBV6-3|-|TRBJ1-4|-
TGTGCCAGCAGTTACGCGGGGGACACACCAACTAATGAAAGACTGTTTTTT
CASSYAGDTPTNERLFF
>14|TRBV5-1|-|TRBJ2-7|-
TGCGCCAGCAGCTTGGGGCTAGCTCCGGACGAGCAGTACTTC
CASSLGLAPDEQYF
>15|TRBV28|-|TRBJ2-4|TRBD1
TGTGCCAGCACAGGGGGCGCAGGGGCCAAAAACATTCAGTACTTC
CASTGGAGAKNIQYF
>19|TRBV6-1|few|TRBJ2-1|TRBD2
TGTGCCAGCAGTCGGGGACTAGCGGGAGGGCCGCGGGTTGACAATGAGCAGTTCTTC
CASSRGLAGGPRVDNEQFF
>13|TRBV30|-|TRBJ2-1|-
TGTGCCTGGAGTGGGGCAGGGGACAATGAGCAGTTCTTC
CAWSGAGDNEQFF
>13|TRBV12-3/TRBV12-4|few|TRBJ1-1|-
TGTGCCAGCAGTTTAGAGGTGGCACTCGAAGCTTTCTTT
CASSLEVALEAFF
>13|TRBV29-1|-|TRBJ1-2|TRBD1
TGCAGCGTTAGGACAGGGGATAACTATGGCTACACCTTC
CSVRTGDNYGYTF
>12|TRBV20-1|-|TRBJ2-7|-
TGCAGTGCTAGAGACCTTTACAGCGAGCAGTACTTC
CSARDLYSEQYF
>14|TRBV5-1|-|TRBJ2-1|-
TGCGCCAGCAGCTTCGACGGGACATACAATGAGCAGTTCTTC
CASSFDGTYNEQFF
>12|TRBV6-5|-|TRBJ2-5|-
TGTGCCAGCGGAAACAGGGAAGAGACCCAGTACTTC
CASGNREETQYF
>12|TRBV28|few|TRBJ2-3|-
TGTGCCAGCCACCCAGGCACAGATACGCAGTATTTT
CASHPGTDTQYF
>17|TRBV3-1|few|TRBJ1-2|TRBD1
TGTGCCAGCAGCCAAACCCCCGTGCGAGGGGGCCGCGATGGCTACACCTTC
CASSQTPVRGGRDGYTF
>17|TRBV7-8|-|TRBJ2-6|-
TGTGCCAGCAGCTACGGCAGGGCTCTAACTGGGGCCAACGTCCTGACTTTC
CASSYGRALTGANVLTF
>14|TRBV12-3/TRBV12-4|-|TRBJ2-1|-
TGTGCCAGCAGTTCCTTGTTAGTCGACAATGAGCAGTTCTTC
CASSSLLVDNEQFF
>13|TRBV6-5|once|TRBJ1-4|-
TGTGCCAGCAGTTACTCGAATCTTGAAAAACTGTTTTTT
CASSYSNLEKLFF
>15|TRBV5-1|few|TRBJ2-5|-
TGCGCCAGCAGCTTGGTGGGCGAACTCGGGGAGACCCAGTACTTC
CASSLVGELGETQYF
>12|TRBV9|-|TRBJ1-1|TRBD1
TGTGCCAGCAGCCCCGGACAGGCTGAAGCTTTCTTT
CASSPGQAEAFF
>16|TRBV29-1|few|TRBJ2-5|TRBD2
TGCAGCGTTGAAGAGCGAGTAGCGGGGACCCAGGAGACCCAGTACTTC
CSVEERVAGTQETQYF
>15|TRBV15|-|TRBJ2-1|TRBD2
TGTGTCACCAGCAGACGCGGGGGGTCCTACAATGAGCAGTTCTTC
CVTSRRGGSYNEQFF
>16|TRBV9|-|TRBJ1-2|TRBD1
TGTGCCAGCAGCGCTCAGCTTGGGGGACAGGGGAGAGGCTACACCTTC
CASSAQLGGQGRGYTF